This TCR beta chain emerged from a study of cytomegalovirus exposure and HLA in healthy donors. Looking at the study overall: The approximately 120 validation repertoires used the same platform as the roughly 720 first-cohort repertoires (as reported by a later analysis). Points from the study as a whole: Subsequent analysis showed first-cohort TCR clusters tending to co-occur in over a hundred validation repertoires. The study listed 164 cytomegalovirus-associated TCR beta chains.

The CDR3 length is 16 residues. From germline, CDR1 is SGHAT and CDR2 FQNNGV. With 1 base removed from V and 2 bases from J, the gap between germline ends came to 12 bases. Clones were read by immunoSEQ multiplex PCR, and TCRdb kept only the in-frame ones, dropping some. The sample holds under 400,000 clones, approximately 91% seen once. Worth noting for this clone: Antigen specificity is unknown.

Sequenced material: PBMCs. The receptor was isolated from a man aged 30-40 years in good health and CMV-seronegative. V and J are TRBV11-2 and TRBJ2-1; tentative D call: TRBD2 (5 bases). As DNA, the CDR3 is TGTGCCAGCAGCTTAGTTACGAGGGTTGCCTACAATGAGCAGTTCTTC. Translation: CASSLVTRVAYNEQFF.